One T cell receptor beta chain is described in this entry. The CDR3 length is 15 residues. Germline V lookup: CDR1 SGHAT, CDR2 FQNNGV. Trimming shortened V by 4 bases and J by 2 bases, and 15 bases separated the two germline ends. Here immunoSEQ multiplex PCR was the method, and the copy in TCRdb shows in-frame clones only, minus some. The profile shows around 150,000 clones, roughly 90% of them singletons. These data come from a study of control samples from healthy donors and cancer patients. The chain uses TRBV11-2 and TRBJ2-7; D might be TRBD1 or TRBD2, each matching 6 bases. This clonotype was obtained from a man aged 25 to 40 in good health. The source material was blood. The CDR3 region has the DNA TGTGCCAGCAGCTCAGAGGGGGGAGCCACCTACGAGCAGTACTTC. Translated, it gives CASSSEGGATYEQYF.